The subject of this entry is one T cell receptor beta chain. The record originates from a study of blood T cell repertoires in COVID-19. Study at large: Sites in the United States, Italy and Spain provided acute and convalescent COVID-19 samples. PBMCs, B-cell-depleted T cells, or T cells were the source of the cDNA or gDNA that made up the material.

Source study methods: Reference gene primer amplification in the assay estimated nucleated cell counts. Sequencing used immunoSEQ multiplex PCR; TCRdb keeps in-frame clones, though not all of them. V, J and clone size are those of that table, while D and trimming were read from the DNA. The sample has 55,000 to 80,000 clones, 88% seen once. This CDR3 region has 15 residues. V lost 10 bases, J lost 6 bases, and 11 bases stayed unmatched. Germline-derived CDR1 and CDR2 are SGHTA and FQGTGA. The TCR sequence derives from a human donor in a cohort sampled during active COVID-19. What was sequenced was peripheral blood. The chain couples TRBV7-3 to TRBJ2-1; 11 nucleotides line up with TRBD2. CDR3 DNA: TGTGCCACCACTTTTAGCGGGAGGGTGATCAATGAGCAGTTCTTC. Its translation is CATTFSGRVINEQFF.